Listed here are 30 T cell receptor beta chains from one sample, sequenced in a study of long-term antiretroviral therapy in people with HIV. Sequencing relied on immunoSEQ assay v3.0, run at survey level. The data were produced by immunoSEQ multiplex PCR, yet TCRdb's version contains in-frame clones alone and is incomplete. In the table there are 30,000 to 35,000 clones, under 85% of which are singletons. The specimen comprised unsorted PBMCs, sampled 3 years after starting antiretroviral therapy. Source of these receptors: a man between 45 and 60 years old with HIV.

The CDR3 reads CASSLKGVTTGANVLTF. The CDR3 DNA reads as TGTGCCAGCAGTTTAAAGGGGGTCACTACCGGGGCCAACGTCCTGACTTTC. The rearrangement links TRBV28 to TRBJ2-6, with D perhaps matching TRBD1 (6 bases). CDR1 is MDHEN, CDR2 SYDVKM, per germline. V lost 2 bases and J lost 4, with 15 bases in between. The CDR3 runs to 17 residues. Full variable domain (remainder filled in from reference TRBV28 and TRBJ2-6): DVKVTQSSRYLVKRTGEKVFLECVQDMDHENMFWYRQDPGLGLRLIYFSYDVKMKEKGDIPEGYSVSREKKERFSLILESASTNQTSMYLCASSLKGVTTGANVLTFGAGSRLTVL.

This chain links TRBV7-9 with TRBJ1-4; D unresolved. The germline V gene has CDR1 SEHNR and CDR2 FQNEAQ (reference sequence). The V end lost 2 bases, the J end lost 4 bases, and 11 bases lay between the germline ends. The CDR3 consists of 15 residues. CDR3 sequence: CASSLRGISNEKLFF. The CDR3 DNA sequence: TGTGCCAGCAGCTTACGGGGAATTAGTAATGAAAAACTGTTTTTT.

The CDR3 DNA is TGTGCCAGCAGCTCCTACGGACAGGCCAGAGGGTACGAGCAGTACTTC. It yields the protein CASSSYGQARGYEQYF. The chain employs TRBV27 and TRBJ2-7; 7 positions match TRBD1. V shed 6 bases and J 4 bases; nucleotides not matched to a gene: 15. The CDR3 sequence is 16 residues long. Germline V gene sequence: CDR1 MNHEY, CDR2 SMNVEV (reference sequence).

CDR3 amino acids: CASSLGQTSGGYTF. The CDR3 DNA reads as TGTGCCAGCAGCTTAGGGCAGACAAGCGGTGGCTACACCTTC. The V and J genes are TRBV7-8 and TRBJ1-2; D is ambiguous. Trimming removed 1 base from V and 7 bases from J, with 13 bases in between. The CDR3 consists of 14 residues. Germline V lookup: CDR1 SGHVS, CDR2 FQNEAQ.

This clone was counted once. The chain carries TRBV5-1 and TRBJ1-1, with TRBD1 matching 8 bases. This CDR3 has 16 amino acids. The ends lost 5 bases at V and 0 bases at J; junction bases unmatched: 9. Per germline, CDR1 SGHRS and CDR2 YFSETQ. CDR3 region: CASRYGTGLMNTEAFF. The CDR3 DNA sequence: TGCGCCAGCAGATACGGGACAGGCCTCATGAACACTGAAGCTTTCTTT. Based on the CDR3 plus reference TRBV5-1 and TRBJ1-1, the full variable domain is KAGVTQTPRYLIKTRGQQVTLSCSPISGHRSVSWYQQTPGQGLQFLFEYFSETQRNKGNFPGRFSGRQFSNSRSEMNVSTLELGDSALYLCASRYGTGLMNTEAFFGQGTRLTVV.

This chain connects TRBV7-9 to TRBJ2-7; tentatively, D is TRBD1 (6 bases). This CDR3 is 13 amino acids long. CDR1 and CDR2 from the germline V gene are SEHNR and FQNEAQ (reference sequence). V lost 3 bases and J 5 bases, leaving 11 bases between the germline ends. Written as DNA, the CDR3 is TGTGCCAGCAGCTTTACAGGGACGCACGAGCAGTACTTC. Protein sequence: CASSFTGTHEQYF. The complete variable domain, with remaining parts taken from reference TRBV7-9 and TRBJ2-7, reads DTGVSQNPRHKITKRGQNVTFRCDPISEHNRLYWYRQTLGQGPEFLTYFQNEAQLEKSRLLSDRFSAERPKGSFSTLEIQRTEQGDSAMYLCASSFTGTHEQYFGPGTRLTVT.

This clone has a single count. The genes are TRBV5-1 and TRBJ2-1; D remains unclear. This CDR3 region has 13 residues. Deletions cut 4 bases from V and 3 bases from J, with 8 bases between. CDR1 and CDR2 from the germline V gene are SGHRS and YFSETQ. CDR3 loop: CASSGDNYNEQFF. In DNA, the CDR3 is TGCGCCAGCAGCGGTGACAACTACAATGAGCAGTTCTTC.

CDR3 sequence (DNA): TGCAGCGTTGAAGATCCCGGGCAGGGGAAGGGCGAGCAGTACTTC. Translated, it gives CSVEDPGQGKGEQYF. The J gene is TRBJ2-7, the V gene TRBV29-1; D possibly corresponds to TRBD1 (6 bases). The CDR3 covers 15 residues. The ends were cut back, 0 bases at V and 6 bases at J, with 18 bases in the middle. The germline gives CDR1 SQVTM, CDR2 ANQGSEA.

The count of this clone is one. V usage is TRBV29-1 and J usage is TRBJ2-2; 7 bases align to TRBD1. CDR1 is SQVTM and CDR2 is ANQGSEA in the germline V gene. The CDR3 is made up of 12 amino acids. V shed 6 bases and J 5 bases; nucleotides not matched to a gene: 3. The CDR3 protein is CSVRQGTGELFF. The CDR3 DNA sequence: TGCAGCGTCCGACAGGGAACCGGGGAGCTGTTTTTT.

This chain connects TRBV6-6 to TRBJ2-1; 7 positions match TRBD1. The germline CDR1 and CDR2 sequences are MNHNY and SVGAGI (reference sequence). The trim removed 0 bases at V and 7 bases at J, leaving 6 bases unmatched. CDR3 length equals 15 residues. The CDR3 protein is CASSYSGSRGNEQFF. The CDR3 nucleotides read TGTGCCAGCAGTTACTCGGGGAGCAGGGGGAATGAGCAGTTCTTC.

The CDR3 loop reads CASSTRTGRSGANVLTF. Here the CDR3 DNA reads TGTGCCAGTAGCACCCGGACAGGGCGCTCTGGGGCCAACGTCCTGACTTTC. The chain employs TRBV19 and TRBJ2-6; 8 nucleotides agree with TRBD1. V was pared by 6 bases and J by 0 bases, with 7 bases of the junction left unmatched. The CDR3 length is 17 residues. Germline CDR1 LNHDA, CDR2 SQIVND (reference sequence).

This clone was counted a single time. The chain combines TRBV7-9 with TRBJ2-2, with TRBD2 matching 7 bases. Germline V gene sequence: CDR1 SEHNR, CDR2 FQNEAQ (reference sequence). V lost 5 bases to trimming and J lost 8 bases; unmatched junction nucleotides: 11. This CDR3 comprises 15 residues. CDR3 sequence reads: CASSDPGGPRGELFF. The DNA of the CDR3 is TGTGCCAGCAGCGATCCGGGGGGACCCCGGGGGGAGCTGTTTTTT.

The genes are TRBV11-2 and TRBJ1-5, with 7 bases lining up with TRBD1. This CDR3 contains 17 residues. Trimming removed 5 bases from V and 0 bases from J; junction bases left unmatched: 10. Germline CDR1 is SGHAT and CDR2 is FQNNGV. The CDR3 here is CASSPRTGHISNQPQHF. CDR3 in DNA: TGTGCCAGCAGCCCACGGACAGGCCATATTAGCAATCAGCCCCAGCATTTT.

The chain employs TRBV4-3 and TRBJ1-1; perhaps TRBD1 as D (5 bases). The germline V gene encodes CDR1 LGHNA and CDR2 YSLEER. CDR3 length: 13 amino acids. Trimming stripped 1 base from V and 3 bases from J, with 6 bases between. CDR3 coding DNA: TGCGCCAGCAGCCAAGTCAGGGACACTGAAGCTTTCTTT. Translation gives CASSQVRDTEAFF.

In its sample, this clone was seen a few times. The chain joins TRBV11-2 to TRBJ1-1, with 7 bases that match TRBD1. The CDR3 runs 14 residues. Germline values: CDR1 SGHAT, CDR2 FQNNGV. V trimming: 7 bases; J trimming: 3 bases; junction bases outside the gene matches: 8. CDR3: CASKKGATDTEAFF. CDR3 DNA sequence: TGTGCCAGCAAAAAGGGGGCGACGGACACTGAAGCTTTCTTT. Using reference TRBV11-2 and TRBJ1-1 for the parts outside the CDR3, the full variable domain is EAGVAQSPRYKIIEKRQSVAFWCNPISGHATLYWYQQILGQGPKLLIQFQNNGVVDDSQLPKDRFSAERLKGVDSTLKIQPAKLEDSAVYLCASKKGATDTEAFFGQGTRLTVV.

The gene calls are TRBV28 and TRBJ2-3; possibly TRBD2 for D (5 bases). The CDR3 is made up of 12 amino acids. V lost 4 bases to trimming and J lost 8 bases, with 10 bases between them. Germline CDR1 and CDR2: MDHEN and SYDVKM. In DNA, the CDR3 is TGTGCCAGCAGTTCCGGACTTCCTACGCAGTATTTT. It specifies CASSSGLPTQYF.

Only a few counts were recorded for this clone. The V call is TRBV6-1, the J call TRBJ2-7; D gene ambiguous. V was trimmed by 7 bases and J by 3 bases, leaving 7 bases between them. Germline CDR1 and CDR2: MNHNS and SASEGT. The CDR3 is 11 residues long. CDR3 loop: CASTPGYEQYF. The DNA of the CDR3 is TGTGCCAGCACGCCGGGCTACGAGCAGTACTTC.

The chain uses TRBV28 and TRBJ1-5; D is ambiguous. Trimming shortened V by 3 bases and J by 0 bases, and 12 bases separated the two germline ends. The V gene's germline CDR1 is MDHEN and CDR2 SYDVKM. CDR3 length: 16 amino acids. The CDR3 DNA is TGTGCCAGCAGTTTCCCCAGTTTCTATAGCAATCAGCCCCAGCATTTT. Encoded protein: CASSFPSFYSNQPQHF.

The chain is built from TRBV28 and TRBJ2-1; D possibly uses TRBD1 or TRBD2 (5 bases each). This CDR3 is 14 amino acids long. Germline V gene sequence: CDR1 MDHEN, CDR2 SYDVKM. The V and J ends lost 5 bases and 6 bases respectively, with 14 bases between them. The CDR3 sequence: CASSTGTIGNEQFF. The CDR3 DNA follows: TGTGCCAGCAGTACCGGGACCATTGGCAATGAGCAGTTCTTC.

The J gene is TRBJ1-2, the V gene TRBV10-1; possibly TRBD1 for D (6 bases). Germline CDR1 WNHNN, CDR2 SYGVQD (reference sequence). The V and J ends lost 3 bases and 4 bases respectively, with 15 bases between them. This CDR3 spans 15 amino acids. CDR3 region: CASSDRLQGPYGYTF. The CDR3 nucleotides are TGCGCCAGCAGTGACCGGTTACAGGGACCCTATGGCTACACCTTC.

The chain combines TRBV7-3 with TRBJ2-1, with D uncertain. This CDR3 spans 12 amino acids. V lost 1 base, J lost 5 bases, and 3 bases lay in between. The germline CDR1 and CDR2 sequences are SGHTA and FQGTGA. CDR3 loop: CASSLRDNEQFF. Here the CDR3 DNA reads TGTGCCAGCAGCTTAAGGGACAATGAGCAGTTCTTC.

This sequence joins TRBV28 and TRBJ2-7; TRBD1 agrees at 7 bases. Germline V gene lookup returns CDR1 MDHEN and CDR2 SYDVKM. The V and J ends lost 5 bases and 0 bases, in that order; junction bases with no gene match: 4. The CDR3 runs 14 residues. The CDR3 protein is CASSHRGSSYEQYF. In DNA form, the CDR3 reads TGTGCCAGCAGTCACAGGGGAAGCTCCTACGAGCAGTACTTC.

DNA for the CDR3: TGTGCCAGTAGTCCCCGGGACAGCGATGAGCAGTTCTTC. Its protein is CASSPRDSDEQFF. The chain combines TRBV19 with TRBJ2-1; 7 nucleotides line up with TRBD1. This CDR3 region has 13 residues. The germline CDR1 and CDR2 sequences are LNHDA and SQIVND (reference sequence). The V and J ends lost 5 bases and 8 bases, in that order; junction bases with no gene match: 6.

The DNA for the CDR3 is TGTGCCAGCATTTTACAGGGACCTGGGGGTGAGCAGTTCTTC. It encodes CASILQGPGGEQFF. The rearrangement links TRBV6-6 to TRBJ2-1; weak D call: TRBD1 (6 bases). The CDR3 is 14 residues long. Germline V lookup: CDR1 MNHNY, CDR2 SVGAGI (reference sequence). Trimming left V 7 bases short and J 9 bases short, with 19 bases between.

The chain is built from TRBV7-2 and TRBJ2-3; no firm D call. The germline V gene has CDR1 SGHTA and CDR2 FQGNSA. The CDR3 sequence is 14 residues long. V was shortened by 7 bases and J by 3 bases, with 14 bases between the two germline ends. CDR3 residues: CASTLWTVTDTQYF. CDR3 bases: TGTGCCAGCACCTTGTGGACGGTGACAGATACGCAGTATTTT. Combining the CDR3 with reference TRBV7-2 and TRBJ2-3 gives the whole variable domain GAGVSQSPSNKVTEKGKDVELRCDPISGHTALYWYRQSLGQGLEFLIYFQGNSAPDKSGLPSDRFSAERTGGSVSTLTIQRTQQEDSAVYLCASTLWTVTDTQYFGPGTRLTVL.

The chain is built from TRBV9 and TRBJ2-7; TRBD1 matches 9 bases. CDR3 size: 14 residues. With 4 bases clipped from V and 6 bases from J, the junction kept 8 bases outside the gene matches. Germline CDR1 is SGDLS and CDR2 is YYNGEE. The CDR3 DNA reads TGTGCCAGCAGCTCCTGGACAGGGGAGGGCGAGCAGTACTTC. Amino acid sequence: CASSSWTGEGEQYF.

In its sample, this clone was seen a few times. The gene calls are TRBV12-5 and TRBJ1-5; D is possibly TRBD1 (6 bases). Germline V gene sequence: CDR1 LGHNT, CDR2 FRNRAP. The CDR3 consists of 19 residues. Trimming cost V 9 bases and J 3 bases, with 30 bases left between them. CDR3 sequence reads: CARVGCRGPQQTHNQPQHF. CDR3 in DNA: TGTGCTAGAGTTGGATGCAGGGGCCCACAGCAGACCCACAATCAGCCCCAGCATTTT.

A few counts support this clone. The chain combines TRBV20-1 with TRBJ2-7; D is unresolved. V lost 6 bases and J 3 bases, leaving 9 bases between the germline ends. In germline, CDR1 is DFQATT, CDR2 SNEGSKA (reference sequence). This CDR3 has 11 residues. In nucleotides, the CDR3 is TGCAGTGCGTTGGCCGGCTACGAGCAGTACTTC. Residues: CSALAGYEQYF.

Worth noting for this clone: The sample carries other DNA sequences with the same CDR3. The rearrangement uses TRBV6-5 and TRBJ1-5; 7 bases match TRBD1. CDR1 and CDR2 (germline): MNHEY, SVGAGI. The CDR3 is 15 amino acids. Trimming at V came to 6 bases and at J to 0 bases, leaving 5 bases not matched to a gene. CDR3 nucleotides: TGTGCCAGCAGGGAGGAGGGGGCTAGCAATCAGCCCCAGCATTTT. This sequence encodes CASREEGASNQPQHF.

The CDR3 loop is CSITFSRDRAYYGYTF. The CDR3, as DNA: TGCAGCATTACCTTTTCCCGGGACAGGGCCTACTATGGCTACACCTTC. The rearrangement uses TRBV29-1 and TRBJ1-2, with TRBD1 matching over 9 bases. The V segment lost 8 bases and the J segment 3 bases; nucleotides outside the gene matches: 16. CDR1 is SQVTM, CDR2 ANQGSEA, per germline. CDR3 length equals 16 residues.